This T cell receptor beta chain is drawn from a study of T cells after yellow fever vaccination. Overall study context: Those fractions that held only low numbers of cells were prepared using the SMART-Seq v4 Ultra Low Input RNA kit. Findings of the study overall: There was a small share of clonotypes that showed up in both the CD4 and CD8 compartments.

This clonotype was observed a few times. As yet, its antigen is unknown. TCRdb used MiXCR to reprocess the 5' RACE reads, holding one entry per CDR3 protein. The profile shows some 320,000 distinct CDR3 sequences, 4.1% of them singletons. The CDR3 is made up of 15 amino acids. Germline CDR1 LNHDA, CDR2 SQIVND (reference sequence). V lost 4 bases and J lost 5, with 16 bases in between. The receptor's source is a man aged 18 to 35 who received the YFV17D yellow fever vaccine. The chain is built from TRBV19 and TRBJ2-3, with D uncertain. The starting material was PBMCs, obtained 5 days after the yellow fever booster vaccination. This CDR3 is CASSRSPQVGDTQYF. The CDR3 DNA sequence: TGTGCCAGTAGTAGAAGCCCTCAGGTAGGAGATACGCAGTATTTT.